This TCR beta chain was sequenced in a study of cytomegalovirus exposure and HLA in healthy donors. A multiplex PCR was run with 60 Vbeta primers and 13 Jbeta primers. TCRdb's copy holds only in-frame clones and misses some; the assay was immunoSEQ multiplex PCR. Of about 170,000 clones in the sample, roughly 76% were seen once. These donors, healthy bone marrow donors, were studied. Sequenced: PBMCs. The sequence came from a male donor in good health and CMV-seronegative.

This CDR3 reads CASSPLLPGTGDSGTQYF. As DNA, the CDR3 is TGTGCCAGCAGCCCACTACTTCCCGGGACAGGGGATTCGGGGACCCAGTACTTC. The rearrangement joins TRBV7-9 to TRBJ2-5, with 10 bases that match TRBD1. Germline CDR1 SEHNR, CDR2 FQNEAQ (reference sequence). The CDR3 has 18 amino acids. V dropped 5 bases and J dropped 7; count of bases not matched to a gene: 19.